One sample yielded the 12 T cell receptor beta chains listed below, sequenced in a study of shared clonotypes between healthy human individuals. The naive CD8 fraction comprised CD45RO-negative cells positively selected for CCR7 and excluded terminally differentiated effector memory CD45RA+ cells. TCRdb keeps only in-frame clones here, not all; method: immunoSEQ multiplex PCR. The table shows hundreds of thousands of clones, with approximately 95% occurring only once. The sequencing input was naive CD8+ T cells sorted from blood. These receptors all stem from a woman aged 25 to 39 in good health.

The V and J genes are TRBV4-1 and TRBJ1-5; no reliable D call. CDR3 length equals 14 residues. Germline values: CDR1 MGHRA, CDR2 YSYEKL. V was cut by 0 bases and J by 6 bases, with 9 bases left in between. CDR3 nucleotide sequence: TGCGCCAGCAGCCAAGATGGCCCAGTTCAGCCCCAGCATTTT. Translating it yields CASSQDGPVQPQHF.

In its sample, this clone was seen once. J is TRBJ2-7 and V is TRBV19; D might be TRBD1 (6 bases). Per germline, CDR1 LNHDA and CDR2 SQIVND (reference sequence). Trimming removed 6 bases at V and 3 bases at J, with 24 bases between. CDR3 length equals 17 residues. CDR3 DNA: TGTGCCAGTAGCCCCACTCCACCTTCCGACAGGCGCTACGAGCAGTACTTC. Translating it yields CASSPTPPSDRRYEQYF.

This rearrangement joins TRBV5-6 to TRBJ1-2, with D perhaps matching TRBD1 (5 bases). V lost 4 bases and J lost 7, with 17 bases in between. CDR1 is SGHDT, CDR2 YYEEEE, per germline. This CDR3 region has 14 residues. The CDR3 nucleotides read TGTGCCAGCAGCCCGGGGACGGGGGTTCGTGGCTACACCTTC. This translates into CASSPGTGVRGYTF.

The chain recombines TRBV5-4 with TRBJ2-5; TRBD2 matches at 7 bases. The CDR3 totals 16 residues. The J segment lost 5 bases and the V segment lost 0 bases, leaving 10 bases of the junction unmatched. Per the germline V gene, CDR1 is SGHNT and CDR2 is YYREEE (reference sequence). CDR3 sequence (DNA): TGTGCCAGCAGCTTGGCTGTTACTAGCGTTGGGGAGACCCAGTACTTC. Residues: CASSLAVTSVGETQYF.

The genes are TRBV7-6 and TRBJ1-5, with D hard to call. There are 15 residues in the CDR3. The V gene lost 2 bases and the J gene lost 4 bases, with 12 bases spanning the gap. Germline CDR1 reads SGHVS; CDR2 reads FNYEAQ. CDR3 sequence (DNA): TGTGCCAGCAGCTTATGGGCAGGAGAGAATCAGCCCCAGCATTTT. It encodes CASSLWAGENQPQHF.

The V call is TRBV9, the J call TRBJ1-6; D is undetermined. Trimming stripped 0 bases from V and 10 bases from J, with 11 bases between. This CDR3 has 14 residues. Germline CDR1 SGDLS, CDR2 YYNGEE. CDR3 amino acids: CASSVGEGFSPLHF. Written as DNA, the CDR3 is TGTGCCAGCAGCGTAGGAGAGGGATTCTCACCCCTCCACTTT.

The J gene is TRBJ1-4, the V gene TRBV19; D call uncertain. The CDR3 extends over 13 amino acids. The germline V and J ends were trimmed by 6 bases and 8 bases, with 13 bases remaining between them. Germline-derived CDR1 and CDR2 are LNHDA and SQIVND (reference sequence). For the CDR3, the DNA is TGTGCCAGTAGCTTCGAACAAAAAGAAAAACTGTTTTTT. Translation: CASSFEQKEKLFF.

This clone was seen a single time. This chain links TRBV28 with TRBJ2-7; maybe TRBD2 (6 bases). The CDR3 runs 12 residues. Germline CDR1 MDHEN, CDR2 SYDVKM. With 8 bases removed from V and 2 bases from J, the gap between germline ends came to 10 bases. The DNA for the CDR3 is TGTGCCAGCGGGGCGGGACCCTACGAGCAGTACTTC. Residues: CASGAGPYEQYF.

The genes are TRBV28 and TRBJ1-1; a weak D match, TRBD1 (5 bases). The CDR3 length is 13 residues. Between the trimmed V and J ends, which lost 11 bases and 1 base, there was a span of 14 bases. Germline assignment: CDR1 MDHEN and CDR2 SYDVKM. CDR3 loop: CASTEGRNTEAFF. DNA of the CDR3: TGTGCCTCCACCGAGGGGAGGAACACTGAAGCTTTCTTT.

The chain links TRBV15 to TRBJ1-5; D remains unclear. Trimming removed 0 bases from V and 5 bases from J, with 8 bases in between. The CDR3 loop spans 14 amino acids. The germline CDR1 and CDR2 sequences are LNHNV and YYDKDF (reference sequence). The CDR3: CATSREGTDQPQHF. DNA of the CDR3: TGTGCCACCAGCAGAGAGGGAACGGATCAGCCCCAGCATTTT.

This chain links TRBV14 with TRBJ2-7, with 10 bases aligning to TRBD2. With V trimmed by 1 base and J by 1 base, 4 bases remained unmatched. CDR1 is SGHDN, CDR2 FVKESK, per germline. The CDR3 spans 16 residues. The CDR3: CASSQVTSGVSYEQYF. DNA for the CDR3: TGTGCCAGCAGCCAAGTTACTAGCGGGGTTTCCTACGAGCAGTACTTC. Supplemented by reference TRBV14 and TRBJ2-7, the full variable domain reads EAGVTQFPSHSVIEKGQTVTLRCDPISGHDNLYWYRRVMGKEIKFLLHFVKESKQDESGMPNNRFLAERTGGTYSTLKVQPAELEDSGVYFCASSQVTSGVSYEQYFGPGTRLTVT.

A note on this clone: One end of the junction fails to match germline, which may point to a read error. CDR3 coding DNA: TGTGCCAGCAGTCTTCCCGGGACAGCCAGTTCCGGATTGTTT. Amino acid sequence: CASSLPGTASSGLF. The chain carries TRBV28 and TRBJ1-4, with 7 bases aligning to TRBD1. The CDR3 is 14 residues long. Germline-derived CDR1 and CDR2 are MDHEN and SYDVKM.